This TCR beta chain is from a study of T-cell reconstitution after alpha-beta-depleted transplantation in children. Study conclusions and caveats: About two months after transplant, alpha-beta T cells reportedly came from several hundred expanded graft clones.

In germline, CDR1 is SGHVS, CDR2 FQNEAQ. V was clipped by 6 bases and J by 7 bases; unmatched bases: 7. This CDR3 is 14 amino acids long. A library of TCRbeta sequences, prepared with unique molecular identifiers, was generated. TCRdb called the PCR reads again in MiXCR, with one record for every CDR3 protein. The sample yields around 140,000 distinct CDR3 sequences, roughly 9% seen once. This clonotype was detected only a few times. Its antigen is currently unknown. This sequence originates from a female patient aged 2 to 10 who had a stem cell transplant for congenital amegakaryocytic thrombocytopenia, so the T cells may come from the graft donor. This chain joins TRBV7-8 and TRBJ2-7; 12 positions agree with TRBD2. Sequenced here: PBMCs, mostly from graft donor cells, sampled 180 days after TCRalphabeta/CD19-depleted stem cell transplant. The CDR3 spells CASRETSGSDEQYF. CDR3 nucleotide sequence: TGTGCCAGCAGAGAGACTAGCGGGAGCGATGAGCAGTACTTC.